The T cell receptor beta chain under discussion was sequenced for a study of T cells in Graves' hyperthyroidism and ophthalmopathy. Notes on the study in general: Before onset, ophthalmopathy was predicted by the model a median roughly 6.4 months earlier.

Worth noting for this clonotype: What it binds is unknown.

Germline V gene sequence: CDR1 LNHDA, CDR2 SQIVND (reference sequence). The CDR3 is made up of 12 amino acids. The V gene lost 3 bases and the J gene lost 7 bases, with 7 bases spanning the gap. Subjects aged 18 to 65 presented with newly diagnosed hyperthyroidism of less than 2 months' duration. Authors of the study amplified TCR beta CDR3 regions from RNA transcripts. An initial round of RT-PCR targeting the TCR CDR3 relied on the HTBI primer set. TCRdb fed the multiplex PCR reads into MiXCR, producing one record per CDR3 protein. The sample records about 380,000 distinct CDR3 sequences, approximately 13% being singletons.

This sequence joins TRBV19 and TRBJ1-5; no firm D call. The clonotype was recovered from a man aged 30 to 39 with Graves' hyperthyroidism that later progressed to Graves' ophthalmopathy. Sequenced material: blood. Here the CDR3 DNA reads TGTGCCAGTAGTATGGGTCTCCAGCCCCAGCATTTT. It specifies CASSMGLQPQHF.